This T cell receptor beta chain derives from a study of cytomegalovirus exposure and HLA in healthy donors. Points from the study as a whole: Most TCR sequences showed up rarely, but some public TCRs showed up in many donors. Subsequent analysis of the 100 to 150 validation repertoires found a tendency for first-cohort TCR clusters to co-occur. Reportedly, cytomegalovirus status was diagnosed with high sensitivity and specificity.

CDR1 MNHEY and CDR2 SMNVEV come from the germline V gene (reference sequence). V lost 6 bases to trimming and J lost 3 bases; unmatched junction nucleotides: 7. The CDR3 totals 14 residues. In the case of this clone: Its antigen is unidentified.

Separation from the roughly 670-subject first cohort characterized the roughly 120-subject validation cohort, to which the donors belonged. The assay was immunoSEQ multiplex PCR, and TCRdb's table has in-frame clones only and misses some. This sample has about 140,000 clones, with approximately 90% found just once. The clonotype comes from a man younger than 30 in good health and CMV-seronegative. This rearrangement joins TRBV27 to TRBJ2-5, with 7 bases identical to TRBD2. The source material was PBMCs. The CDR3 DNA reads TGTGCCAGCAGCGAACCTGGGACTAAAGAGACCCAGTACTTC. Protein sequence: CASSEPGTKETQYF.